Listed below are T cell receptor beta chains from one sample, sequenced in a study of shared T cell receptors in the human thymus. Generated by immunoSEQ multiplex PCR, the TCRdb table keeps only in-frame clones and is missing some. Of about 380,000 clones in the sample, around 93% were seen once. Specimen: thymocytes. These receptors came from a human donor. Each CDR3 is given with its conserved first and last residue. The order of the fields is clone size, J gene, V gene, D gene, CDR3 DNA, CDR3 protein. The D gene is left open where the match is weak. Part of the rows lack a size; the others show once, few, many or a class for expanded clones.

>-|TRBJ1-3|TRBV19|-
TGTGCCAGTACCGCGGGGGGGACTGGAAACACCATATATTTT
CASTAGGTGNTIYF
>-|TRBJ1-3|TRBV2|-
TGTGCCAGCAAAGAGGTTATCTCTGGAAACACCATATATTTT
CASKEVISGNTIYF
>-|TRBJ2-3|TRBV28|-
TGTGCCAGCAGCGCGGATACGCAGTATTTT
CASSADTQYF
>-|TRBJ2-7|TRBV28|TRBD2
TGTGCCAGCAGTTTGCTAGCGGGAGAGTCATCCTCCTACGAGCAGTACTTC
CASSLLAGESSSYEQYF
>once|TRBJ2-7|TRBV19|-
TGTGCCAGTAGTATTGGGGGGCCCTGGCCCTACGAGCAGTACTTC
CASSIGGPWPYEQYF
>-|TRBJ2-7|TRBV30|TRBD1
TGTGCCTGGACCCGAGAGGGGGCTTCGACCTACGAGCAGTACTTC
CAWTREGASTYEQYF
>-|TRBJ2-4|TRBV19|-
TGTGCCAGTAGTATAACGGAAAACATTCAGTACTTC
CASSITENIQYF
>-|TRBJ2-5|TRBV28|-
TGTGCCAGCAAGGATAACACGGTCTTTCCGGGTTCGTGGGAGACCCAGTACTTC
CASKDNTVFPGSWETQYF
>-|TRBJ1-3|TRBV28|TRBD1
TGTGCCAGCAGTCCGACCCGGGACAGGGTATTTTCTGGAAACACCATATATTTT
CASSPTRDRVFSGNTIYF
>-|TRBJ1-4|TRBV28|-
TGTGCCAGCAGTTTCACCCCCCCCAGGGCTAATGAAAAACTGTTTTTT
CASSFTPPRANEKLFF
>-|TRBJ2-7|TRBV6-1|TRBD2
TGTGCCAGCAGTGGGGGACTAGCTAACGAGCAGTACTTC
CASSGGLANEQYF
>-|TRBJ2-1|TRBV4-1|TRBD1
TGCGCCAGCAGCCGACCCCCCACAGGGGGACCCTACAATGAGCAGTTCTTC
CASSRPPTGGPYNEQFF
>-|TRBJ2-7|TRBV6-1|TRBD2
TGTGCCAGCAGCGAAAGTCGGGGCGGGGGTTCCTCCTACGAGCAGTACTTC
CASSESRGGGSSYEQYF
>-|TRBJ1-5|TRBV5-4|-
TGTGTCAGCAGCTCGGGGGGGCAGGCCCAGCAGCCCCAGCATTTT
CVSSSGGQAQQPQHF
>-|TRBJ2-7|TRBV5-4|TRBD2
TGTGCCAGCAGCTTACTAGCGGGTGAAACCTCCTACGAGCAGTACTTC
CASSLLAGETSYEQYF
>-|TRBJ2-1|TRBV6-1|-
TGTGCCAGCAGGTCGGATAAAGAGCAGTTCTTC
CASRSDKEQFF
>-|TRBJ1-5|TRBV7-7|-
TGTGCCAGCAGTCGACAGGTCAATCAGCCCCAGCATTTT
CASSRQVNQPQHF
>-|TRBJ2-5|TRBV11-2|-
TGTGCCAGCAGCTTCCCCTTGACGGGAGAATCGGAGACCCAGTACTTC
CASSFPLTGESETQYF
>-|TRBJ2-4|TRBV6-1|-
TGTGCCAGCAGTGGCCGGGAACAGGACATTCAGTACTTC
CASSGREQDIQYF
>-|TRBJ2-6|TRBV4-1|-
TGCGCCAGCAGCCAAGACCGACGTTCTGGTAGGGGATCCGGGGCCAACGTCCTGACTTTC
CASSQDRRSGRGSGANVLTF
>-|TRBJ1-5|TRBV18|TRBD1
TGTGCCAGCTCATCCCGACAGGGTGATCAGCCCCAGCATTTT
CASSSRQGDQPQHF
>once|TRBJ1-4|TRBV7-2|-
TGTGCCAGCAGCTCCAAGGAGGGGCATGAAAAACTGTTTTTT
CASSSKEGHEKLFF
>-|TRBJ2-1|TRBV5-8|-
TGTGCCAGCAGCTTTTTGAGACAGGCAATCAATGAGCAGTTCTTC
CASSFLRQAINEQFF
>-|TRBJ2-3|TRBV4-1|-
TGCGCCAGCCGCCGGGACTCCCTGATATCGGGCACGCAGTATTTT
CASRRDSLISGTQYF
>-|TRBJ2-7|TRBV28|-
TGTGCCAGCGCCTCTCCCGGGTTTGGACGATACGAGCAGTACTTC
CASASPGFGRYEQYF
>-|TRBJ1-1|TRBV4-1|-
TGCGCCAGCAGCCAAGAAGAGAACACTGAAGCTTTCTTT
CASSQEENTEAFF
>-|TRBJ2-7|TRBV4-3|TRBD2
TGCGCCAGCAGCCCCACCGGGACTAGATCGACCTACGAGCAGTACTTC
CASSPTGTRSTYEQYF
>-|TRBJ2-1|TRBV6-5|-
TGTGCCAGCAGTCATCTAGCGACTACTTACAATGAGCAGTTCTTC
CASSHLATTYNEQFF
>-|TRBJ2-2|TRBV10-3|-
TGTGCCATCAGACTGGGACAGGGGGGGGTAGCGGGAGGGCCTGACGGGGAGCTGTTTTTT
CAIRLGQGGVAGGPDGELFF
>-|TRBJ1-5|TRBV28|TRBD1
TGTGCCAGCCGGCAGACAGGGGGCAATCAGCCCCAGCATTTT
CASRQTGGNQPQHF